Shown below are 10 T cell receptor beta chains from a single sample sequenced in a study of T cell repertoires in cytomegalovirus infection. One entry per CDR3 protein results from TCRdb running MiXCR on the reads. The sample carries about 350,000 distinct CDR3 sequences, 34% recorded once. Their cognate antigens are unknown. Sequencing used cultured PBMCs, obtained from culture after CMV antigen stimulation. All receptors come from a human donor in good health (CMV status not recorded). Some clones in this sample may be carry-over from other donors' samples.

This rearrangement joins TRBV29-1 to TRBJ2-3, with no clear D. There are 11 residues in the CDR3. V lost 6 bases and J 5 bases, leaving 9 bases between the germline ends. The germline V gene encodes CDR1 SQVTM and CDR2 ANQGSEA. DNA for the CDR3: TGCAGCGTCAGTATTATAGATACGCAGTATTTT. This sequence encodes CSVSIIDTQYF.

The gene calls are TRBV4-1 and TRBJ1-6; no clear D. V was shortened by 4 bases and J by 5 bases, with 12 bases between the two germline ends. This CDR3 has 15 amino acids. Germline values: CDR1 MGHRA, CDR2 YSYEKL. The CDR3 DNA is TGCGCCAGCAGCCGAGAAGGATCCGATAATTCACCCCTCCACTTT. This encodes CASSREGSDNSPLHF.

This clonotype was seen a few times. This chain links TRBV19 with TRBJ2-4; TRBD1 is a possible D gene (5 bases). Per the germline V gene, CDR1 is LNHDA and CDR2 is SQIVND (reference sequence). The CDR3 loop spans 16 amino acids. Trimming stripped 2 bases from V and 0 bases from J, with 11 bases between. CDR3 amino acids: CASSIQGNLAKNIQYF. The CDR3 DNA follows: TGTGCCAGTAGTATACAGGGCAATCTAGCCAAAAACATTCAGTACTTC.

V gene TRBV12-3 or TRBV12-4 combines with J gene TRBJ1-1; D remains unclear. Trimming pared 3 bases from V and 6 bases from J, leaving 14 bases between. The CDR3 is made up of 14 amino acids. The CDR3 coding sequence is TGTGCCAGCAGTTTTTGGGGTAATGTGGCTGAAGCTTTCTTT. This encodes CASSFWGNVAEAFF.

The V call is TRBV10-3, the J call TRBJ1-2; 9 nucleotides agree with TRBD1. V was clipped by 3 bases and J by 4 bases; unmatched bases: 6. Germline CDR1 reads ENHRY; CDR2 reads SYGVKD. The CDR3 extends over 15 amino acids. The CDR3 region is CAISDQGTGFYGYTF. DNA for the CDR3: TGTGCCATCAGTGACCAGGGGACAGGGTTCTATGGCTACACCTTC.

This rearrangement joins TRBV18 to TRBJ1-1, with TRBD1 matching 9 bases. The V and J ends lost 5 bases and 1 base, in that order; junction bases with no gene match: 14. The CDR3 has 18 amino acids. The germline CDR1 and CDR2 sequences are KGHSH and LQKENI. This chain's CDR3 is CASSTQGQGPIPNTEAFF. CDR3 DNA sequence: TGTGCCAGCTCAACACAGGGACAGGGACCTATACCGAACACTGAAGCTTTCTTT.

Written as DNA, the CDR3 is TGTGCCAGCAGCTTAGCGGGCGAGGGTCATGGCTACACCTTC. Translation gives CASSLAGEGHGYTF. V and J are TRBV11-3 and TRBJ1-2, with D hard to call. The CDR3 runs to 14 residues. V was clipped by 1 base and J by 6 bases, with 12 bases between them. The germline V gene encodes CDR1 SGHNT and CDR2 YENEEA.

The rearrangement links TRBV12-3 or TRBV12-4 to TRBJ1-1, with 7 nucleotides matching TRBD1. V trimming: 5 bases; J trimming: 4 bases; junction bases outside the gene matches: 7. The CDR3 spans 14 residues. CDR3 sequence: CASSRTGEGTEAFF. DNA of the CDR3: TGTGCCAGCAGTCGCACAGGGGAGGGCACTGAAGCTTTCTTT.

The chain recombines TRBV29-1 with TRBJ1-1; D gene uncertain. The CDR3 loop spans 12 amino acids. The germline V gene encodes CDR1 SQVTM and CDR2 ANQGSEA. Trimming cost V 4 bases and J 0 bases, with 6 bases left between them. Here the CDR3 reads CSVAYVNTEAFF. CDR3 sequence (DNA): TGCAGCGTTGCATACGTGAACACTGAAGCTTTCTTT.

The chain joins TRBV28 to TRBJ1-1; 9 bases align to TRBD1. This CDR3 comprises 14 residues. V trimming: 4 bases; J trimming: 6 bases; junction bases outside the gene matches: 6. Germline V CDR1 and CDR2: MDHEN, SYDVKM. DNA for the CDR3: TGTGCCAGCAGTTGGACAGGGGCGGGGGCTGAAGCTTTCTTT. Translated, it gives CASSWTGAGAEAFF. Using reference TRBV28 and TRBJ1-1 for the parts outside the CDR3, the full variable domain is DVKVTQSSRYLVKRTGEKVFLECVQDMDHENMFWYRQDPGLGLRLIYFSYDVKMKEKGDIPEGYSVSREKKERFSLILESASTNQTSMYLCASSWTGAGAEAFFGQGTRLTVV.